The 17 T cell receptor beta chains below all came from one sample that was sequenced in a study of blood T cell repertoires in COVID-19. Here immunoSEQ multiplex PCR was the method, and the copy in TCRdb shows in-frame clones only, minus some. This table holds about 120,000 clones, 88% found once. The sequenced sample consisted of peripheral blood. All receptors derive from a human donor in a cohort sampled during active COVID-19.

This clone was seen a handful of times. For the CDR3, the DNA is TGCGCCAGCAGCTTGGATAGAAACACCATATATTTT. Its translation is CASSLDRNTIYF. The rearrangement links TRBV5-1 to TRBJ1-3, with D unclear. Trimming stripped 0 bases from V and 5 bases from J, with 3 bases between. This CDR3 is 12 amino acids long. CDR1 and CDR2 (germline): SGHRS, YFSETQ.

The chain joins TRBV7-8 to TRBJ1-2; 8 bases are shared with TRBD1. The germline gives CDR1 SGHVS, CDR2 FQNEAQ. Trimming took 0 bases from V and 5 from J; bases not matched to a gene: 2. CDR3 size: 14 residues. Here the CDR3 reads CASSLARTGYGYTF. The CDR3 bases are TGTGCCAGCAGCTTAGCAAGGACAGGGTATGGCTACACCTTC.

The chain carries TRBV11-2 and TRBJ2-5; 10 bases agree with TRBD2. The CDR3 contains 16 residues. V lost 1 base, J lost 5 bases, and 7 bases stayed unmatched. Germline assignment: CDR1 SGHAT and CDR2 FQNNGV. This CDR3 reads CASSLGLAGVSETQYF. The DNA of the CDR3 is TGTGCCAGCAGCTTAGGGCTAGCGGGAGTATCGGAGACCCAGTACTTC.

The chain recombines TRBV7-9 with TRBJ1-5; 7 bases match TRBD1. This CDR3 has 15 amino acids. Trimming cost V 5 bases and J 3 bases; bases outside gene matches: 7. Germline V gene sequence: CDR1 SEHNR, CDR2 FQNEAQ (reference sequence). Here the CDR3 reads CASSPQGTANQPQHF. DNA for the CDR3: TGTGCCAGCAGCCCACAGGGGACGGCCAATCAGCCCCAGCATTTT.

V is TRBV10-1 and J is TRBJ2-3; 10 bases map to TRBD2. Germline V gene lookup returns CDR1 WNHNN and CDR2 SYGVQD (reference sequence). V was pared by 3 bases and J by 4 bases, with 4 bases of the junction left unmatched. The CDR3 contains 15 residues. CDR3: CASSDRLAGADTQYF. CDR3 bases: TGCGCCAGCAGTGACAGGCTAGCGGGAGCAGATACGCAGTATTTT.

The J gene is TRBJ2-1, the V gene TRBV7-9; the match to TRBD2 covers 8 bases. With V trimmed by 10 bases and J by 3 bases, 14 bases remained unmatched. This CDR3 is built from 16 residues. Germline CDR1 is SEHNR and CDR2 is FQNEAQ (reference sequence). CDR3 in amino acids: CATTLVGGGYYNEQFF. The CDR3 nucleotides read TGTGCCACTACTCTGGTTGGCGGGGGGTACTACAATGAGCAGTTCTTC.

The genes are TRBV21-1 and TRBJ1-3. TRBV21-1 is recorded as a pseudogene. This CDR3 has 16 residues. CDR3 sequence reads: CASSKREGPTGNTIYF. CDR3 DNA sequence: TGTGCCAGCAGCAAAAGGGAGGGGCCAACTGGAAACACCATATATTTT.

The CDR3 bases are TGTGCCAGTAGGGAGAGCGGAGGGCAGCCCCAGCATTTT. Protein sequence: CASRESGGQPQHF. The chain combines TRBV19 with TRBJ1-5, with D unclear. In germline, CDR1 is LNHDA, CDR2 SQIVND (reference sequence). The CDR3 is 13 residues long. The V end lost 6 bases, the J end lost 7 bases, and 13 bases lay between the germline ends.

This chain uses TRBV6-5 with TRBJ2-1, with a possible D match to TRBD2 (5 bases). This CDR3 is 15 amino acids long. Trimming removed 6 bases from V and 4 bases from J, with 16 bases in between. Germline V gene lookup returns CDR1 MNHEY and CDR2 SVGAGI. The CDR3 reads CASRPHGGPYNEQFF. The CDR3 nucleotides read TGTGCCAGCAGGCCCCACGGCGGGCCATACAATGAGCAGTTCTTC.

This chain links TRBV25-1 with TRBJ1-6; no reliable D call. V shed 4 bases and J shed 7 bases, with 14 bases lying between them. CDR1 is MGHDK, CDR2 SYGVNS, per germline. CDR3 size: 15 residues. The CDR3 sequence: CASSVGSRGNSPLHF. The DNA of the CDR3 is TGTGCCAGCAGTGTGGGCAGCCGGGGAAATTCACCCCTCCACTTT.

V usage is TRBV7-2 and J usage is TRBJ2-7, with D maybe TRBD2 (5 bases). V dropped 5 bases and J dropped 5 bases, with 16 bases sitting between them. This CDR3 is 14 amino acids long. Looked up from germline, CDR1 is SGHTA and CDR2 is FQGNSA. DNA for the CDR3: TGTGCCAGCAGCCGCCCTGCGGGCCGGGACGAGCAGTACTTC. As protein: CASSRPAGRDEQYF.

The V call is TRBV2, the J call TRBJ2-1; TRBD1 matches at 7 bases. The germline V gene encodes CDR1 SNHLY and CDR2 FYNNEI. The CDR3 sequence is 14 residues long. J lost 9 bases, V lost 4 bases, and 9 bases had no gene match. The CDR3 sequence is CASSAETGSSEQFF. Written as DNA, the CDR3 is TGTGCCAGCAGTGCCGAGACAGGGAGCTCTGAGCAGTTCTTC.

This chain links TRBV5-6 with TRBJ1-2; 10 bases match TRBD1. V shed 4 bases and J 4 bases; nucleotides not matched to a gene: 7. Germline values: CDR1 SGHDT, CDR2 YYEEEE. CDR3 length equals 15 residues. For the CDR3, the DNA is TGTGCCAGCAGCCCCGGACAGGGGGGTCTCTATGGCTACACCTTC. This encodes CASSPGQGGLYGYTF.

The chain joins TRBV15 to TRBJ2-7; D not certain. Germline V gene data show CDR1 as LNHNV and CDR2 as YYDKDF (reference sequence). This CDR3 is built from 9 residues. The V end lost 11 bases, the J end lost 3 bases, and 5 bases lay between the germline ends. The CDR3 loop reads CAPVYEQYF. The CDR3 region has the DNA TGTGCCCCCGTCTACGAGCAGTACTTC.

Only one count was recorded for this clone. The chain uses TRBV19 and TRBJ1-2, with no clear D. Germline CDR1 reads LNHDA; CDR2 reads SQIVND (reference sequence). The CDR3 has 16 residues. V shed 1 base and J shed 1 base, with 13 bases lying between them. This CDR3 is CASSIGVSRINYGYTF. In nucleotides, the CDR3 is TGTGCCAGTAGTATAGGAGTCTCCAGGATTAACTATGGCTACACCTTC.

The chain recombines TRBV3-1 (or the pseudogene TRBV3-2) with TRBJ2-1, with 10 bases matching TRBD2. This CDR3 has 16 residues. J was trimmed by 7 bases and V by 4 bases; bases with no gene match: 10. Germline V gives CDR1 LGHDT, CDR2 YNNKEL (reference sequence). The CDR3 sequence: CASSPLSAGGYNEQFF. Here the CDR3 DNA reads TGTGCCAGCAGCCCTTTATCAGCGGGGGGGTATAATGAGCAGTTCTTC.

The V call is TRBV4-2, the J call TRBJ2-1, with TRBD2 matching over 12 bases. The CDR3 runs to 16 residues. J was trimmed by 8 bases and V by 0 bases; bases with no gene match: 5. Germline CDR1 is LGHNA and CDR2 is YNFKEQ. The CDR3 nucleotides are TGTGCCAGCAGCCAAGATCTGACTAGCGGGAGCGATGAGCAGTTCTTC. Amino acids: CASSQDLTSGSDEQFF.